This passage covers 14 T cell receptor beta chains from one sample sequenced in a study of T cell repertoires and HLA-DP antigens. The assay was immunoSEQ multiplex PCR, and TCRdb's table has in-frame clones only and misses some. The sample consists of around 70,000 clones, about four fifths of them appearing once. No antigen has been assigned to these receptors. Sequencing was performed on CD4+ T cells from PBMCs. Receptors originate from a man in his fifties or sixties in good health and CMV-seronegative.

The chain combines TRBV2 with TRBJ1-1, with D uncertain. The CDR3 is 11 amino acids. The V gene lost 1 base and the J gene lost 10 bases, with 7 bases spanning the gap. Germline V gene sequence: CDR1 SNHLY, CDR2 FYNNEI. In nucleotides, the CDR3 is TGTGCCAGCAGTGAAGAGTGGGGAGCTTTCTTT. Translating gives CASSEEWGAFF.

This clone showed up just a few times. The sample holds other DNA sequences that translate to the same CDR3. The chain is built from TRBV7-9 and TRBJ1-1; D is perhaps TRBD1 (5 bases). Trimming shortened V by 4 bases and J by 0 bases, and 6 bases separated the two germline ends. CDR1 is SEHNR and CDR2 is FQNEAQ in the germline V gene (reference sequence). The CDR3 covers 13 residues. The CDR3, as DNA: TGTGCCAGCAGCTGGGGACTGAACACTGAAGCTTTCTTT. Its protein product is CASSWGLNTEAFF.

CDR3 bases: TGTGCTAGTGGTCCGTCCGGACAGGGGTGGGAGACCCAGTACTTC. This translates into CASGPSGQGWETQYF. This chain links TRBV12-5 with TRBJ2-5; 9 nucleotides match TRBD1. The V and J ends lost 5 bases and 5 bases, in that order; junction bases with no gene match: 9. CDR1 is LGHNT, CDR2 FRNRAP, per germline. The CDR3 spans 15 residues.

The chain combines TRBV19 with TRBJ1-3; perhaps TRBD1 as D (6 bases). Germline V lookup: CDR1 LNHDA, CDR2 SQIVND (reference sequence). The length of the CDR3 is 16 residues. The V end was cut by 6 bases, the J end by 0 bases, with 15 bases between. For the CDR3, the DNA is TGTGCCAGTAGGAGGCAGGGGCAAAACTCTGGAAACACCATATATTTT. The encoded protein is CASRRQGQNSGNTIYF. The complete variable domain, with remaining parts taken from reference TRBV19 and TRBJ1-3, reads DGGITQSPKYLFRKEGQNVTLSCEQNLNHDAMYWYRQDPGQGLRLIYYSQIVNDFQKGDIAEGYSVSREKKESFPLTVTSAQKNPTAFYLCASRRQGQNSGNTIYFGEGSWLTVV.

V and J are TRBV30 and TRBJ2-1; D may correspond to TRBD1 or TRBD2 (6 bases each). The ends were cut back, 4 bases at V and 9 bases at J, with 19 bases in the middle. The CDR3 sequence is 14 residues long. Germline loops: CDR1 GTSNPN, CDR2 SVGIG (reference sequence). DNA for the CDR3: TGTGCCTGGAATTCGGGGGCTCGGTTGGGTGAGCAGTTCTTC. This encodes CAWNSGARLGEQFF.

This clone was seen a single time. This chain joins TRBV6-6 and TRBJ2-5, with TRBD2 identical over 11 bases. The CDR3 totals 16 residues. Germline V gene lookup returns CDR1 MNHNY and CDR2 SVGAGI (reference sequence). With V trimmed by 0 bases and J by 2 bases, 2 bases remained unmatched. CDR3 in DNA: TGTGCCAGCAGTTACTCGGCTAGCGGGGGGCAAGAGACCCAGTACTTC. It codes for CASSYSASGGQETQYF.

The chain couples TRBV4-1 to TRBJ1-5; D is ambiguous. Germline CDR1 MGHRA, CDR2 YSYEKL. V was shortened by 0 bases and J by 0 bases, with 12 bases between the two germline ends. The CDR3 is 17 residues long. The CDR3, as DNA: TGCGCCAGCAGCCAAGATCCGGCGGACTATAGCAATCAGCCCCAGCATTTT. Translated, it gives CASSQDPADYSNQPQHF.

This clone came up a few times. The V call is TRBV5-4, the J call TRBJ2-5; 7 bases are a match to TRBD2. Germline lookup yields CDR1 SGHNT and CDR2 YYREEE (reference sequence). The CDR3 length is 16 residues. V trimming: 2 bases; J trimming: 1 base; junction bases outside the gene matches: 8. CDR3 bases: TGTGCCAGCAGCTTAGCCAGAGCGGGGCTCCAAGAGACCCAGTACTTC. Encoded protein: CASSLARAGLQETQYF.

The rearrangement uses TRBV7-2 and TRBJ1-5; the D is unclear. The V and J ends lost 2 bases and 1 base respectively, with 6 bases between them. The germline V gene encodes CDR1 SGHTA and CDR2 FQGNSA. CDR3 size: 14 residues. The CDR3 nucleotides are TGTGCCAGCAGCTTAAAGGCAAGCAATCAGCCCCAGCATTTT. It translates to CASSLKASNQPQHF.

V gene TRBV6-5 combines with J gene TRBJ1-2, with 10 bases matching TRBD1. This CDR3 spans 14 amino acids. Trimming took 6 bases from V and 2 from J; bases not matched to a gene: 3. Germline CDR1 MNHEY, CDR2 SVGAGI. CDR3 protein: CASRRDRGNYGYTF. The CDR3 DNA follows: TGTGCCAGCAGACGGGACAGGGGCAACTATGGCTACACCTTC.

This sequence joins TRBV19 and TRBJ2-2; TRBD2 matches at 7 bases. Trimming at V came to 3 bases and at J to 6 bases, leaving 7 bases not matched to a gene. The CDR3 contains 15 residues. Germline V gene sequence: CDR1 LNHDA, CDR2 SQIVND (reference sequence). The chain's CDR3 is CASSITGGRAGELFF. DNA for the CDR3: TGTGCCAGTAGTATTACGGGGGGTCGGGCCGGGGAGCTGTTTTTT.

V and J are TRBV5-1 and TRBJ1-3; TRBD1 matches at 7 bases. This CDR3 contains 15 residues. Unmatched junction bases numbered 7, after V lost 4 bases and J lost 3 bases. CDR1 is SGHRS and CDR2 is YFSETQ in the germline V gene. The CDR3 region is CASSLGTVGGNTIYF. The CDR3 region has the DNA TGCGCCAGCAGCCTCGGGACAGTGGGTGGAAACACCATATATTTT.

This clone was detected a few times. The chain carries TRBV28 and TRBJ2-7; D uncertain. The CDR3 is 11 residues long. Deletions cut 4 bases from V and 9 bases from J, with 10 bases between. Germline CDR1 and CDR2: MDHEN and SYDVKM. CDR3 loop: CASSSAAVQYF. In DNA form, the CDR3 reads TGTGCCAGCAGTTCGGCGGCGGTGCAGTACTTC.

The chain has TRBV5-1 and TRBJ1-2, with 8 bases identical to TRBD1. Per germline, CDR1 SGHRS and CDR2 YFSETQ. The ends lost 2 bases at V and 6 bases at J; junction bases unmatched: 3. CDR3 size: 13 residues. CDR3 bases: TGCGCCAGCAGCTTACAGGGGGTTGATGGCTACACCTTC. It codes for CASSLQGVDGYTF. The full variable domain, in which reference TRBV5-1 and TRBJ1-2 provide the parts outside the CDR3, is KAGVTQTPRYLIKTRGQQVTLSCSPISGHRSVSWYQQTPGQGLQFLFEYFSETQRNKGNFPGRFSGRQFSNSRSEMNVSTLELGDSALYLCASSLQGVDGYTFGSGTRLTVV.